The 2 T cell receptor beta chains below were found in one sample sequenced in a study of cytomegalovirus exposure and HLA in healthy donors. In the PCR, 60 Vbeta and 13 Jbeta primers were used. This table comes from immunoSEQ multiplex PCR, and its TCRdb copy is limited to in-frame clones, with some not included. The sample lists tens of thousands of clones, 65% to 85% occurring once. The sequenced sample consisted of PBMCs. These receptors originate from a man aged 25-45 years in good health and CMV-seronegative.

The table lists this clone with a count of one. The chain has TRBV9 and TRBJ2-1, with D possibly matching TRBD1 (6 bases). Germline CDR1 reads SGDLS; CDR2 reads YYNGEE. The CDR3 runs to 15 residues. The germline V and J ends were trimmed by 0 bases and 6 bases, with 13 bases remaining between them. CDR3: CASSVVGAVGNEQFF. Here the CDR3 DNA reads TGTGCCAGCAGCGTAGTGGGGGCCGTGGGCAATGAGCAGTTCTTC.

The V gene is TRBV7-2, the J gene TRBJ2-5; weak D call: TRBD2 (5 bases). Germline V gene lookup returns CDR1 SGHTA and CDR2 FQGNSA. CDR3 length: 13 amino acids. The V gene lost 6 bases and the J gene lost 2 bases, with 10 bases spanning the gap. The CDR3 is CASSIRRQETQYF. CDR3 nucleotides: TGTGCCAGCAGTATACGGAGGCAAGAGACCCAGTACTTC.